This entry lists 7 T cell receptor beta chains sequenced from one sample in a study of spatial heterogeneity in lung cancer. MiXCR, run by TCRdb on the 5' RACE reads, gives a single entry per CDR3 protein. The table lists 3,000 to 3,500 distinct CDR3 sequences, 27% of them singletons. Their recognized antigens are unknown. Time point noted: sample taken at primary tumor resection. The study's findings and limits: Within tumors, counts of expanded alpha and beta TCRs tracked tumor mutation counts.

The sequences come from lung tumor tissue, collected at surgery. All receptors come from a male donor with early-stage non-small cell lung cancer.

In its sample, this clonotype is medium-sized (0.01 to 0.1%). The V gene is TRBV11-2, the J gene TRBJ2-3; tentative D call: TRBD2 (6 bases). CDR1 and CDR2 (germline): SGHAT, FQNNGV. Trimming removed 5 bases at V and 6 bases at J, with 15 bases between. The length of the CDR3 is 14 residues. The chain's CDR3 is CASSLGTPRDTQYF. The CDR3 DNA is TGTGCCAGCAGCCTTGGGACTCCGAGGGATACGCAGTATTTT.

The rearrangement links TRBV29-1 to TRBJ2-7, with D possibly matching TRBD2 (6 bases). Germline-derived CDR1 and CDR2 are SQVTM and ANQGSEA. The V and J ends lost 3 bases and 0 bases respectively, with 9 bases between them. CDR3 length equals 13 residues. CDR3 region: CSVDRGNSYEQYF. In DNA form, the CDR3 reads TGCAGCGTTGACCGCGGGAACTCCTACGAGCAGTACTTC.

CDR3: CAWSVASGNEQFF. CDR3 coding DNA: TGTGCCTGGAGTGTGGCTAGCGGGAATGAGCAGTTCTTC. V and J are TRBV30 and TRBJ2-1; 8 nucleotides line up with TRBD2. The CDR3 spans 13 residues. The V segment lost 0 bases and the J segment 7 bases; nucleotides outside the gene matches: 2. Germline values: CDR1 GTSNPN, CDR2 SVGIG (reference sequence).

This sequence joins TRBV27 and TRBJ2-5; TRBD1 or TRBD2 may be the D gene (5 bases each). The CDR3 length is 15 residues. Germline CDR1 and CDR2: MNHEY and SMNVEV (reference sequence). The ends were cut back, 6 bases at V and 2 bases at J, with 16 bases in the middle. The CDR3 DNA is TGTGCCAGCAGATTTGGGGCAGCGGTGCAAGAGACCCAGTACTTC. As protein: CASRFGAAVQETQYF.

J is TRBJ2-2 and V is TRBV11-3; no firm D call. The germline V gene encodes CDR1 SGHNT and CDR2 YENEEA. The ends were cut back, 3 bases at V and 3 bases at J, with 8 bases in the middle. The CDR3 is 14 amino acids. CDR3 region: CASSFGRYTGELFF. CDR3 DNA sequence: TGTGCCAGCAGCTTTGGACGCTACACCGGGGAGCTGTTTTTT.

This clonotype is labeled as medium-sized. The genes are TRBV28 and TRBJ1-5; D is uncertain. Germline V gene sequence: CDR1 MDHEN, CDR2 SYDVKM. V shed 4 bases and J shed 3 bases, with 13 bases lying between them. The CDR3 has 15 residues. For the CDR3, the DNA is TGTGCCAGCAGTTCCCCGGAGGGTACCAATCAGCCCCAGCATTTT. Its translation: CASSSPEGTNQPQHF.

This clonotype was picked up many times. This chain connects TRBV23-1 to TRBJ2-7; TRBD1 matches at 9 bases. TRBV23-1 belongs to the ORF category, with a function that is uncertain. The CDR3 totals 15 residues. V trimming: 4 bases; J trimming: 4 bases; junction bases outside the gene matches: 8. The CDR3 DNA reads as TGCGCCAGCAGTCGTTACAGGGGGCCGCGGTACGAGCAGTACTTC. Residues: CASSRYRGPRYEQYF.